This section outlines one TCR beta chain sequence together with its context. Its antigen is undetermined. This entry belongs to a study of beta chain features in type 1 diabetes. Across the whole study: All of the samples together had some 110 million sorted cells examined.

There was one heparinised blood draw per donor, averaging about 110 mL. Overall study results and limits: Fewer insertions but more deletions were seen at VDJ junctions in type 1 diabetes patients. Researchers caution that PCR might favor shorter templates, equally among patients and controls.

cDNA synthesis used the whole RNA isolate, giving expressed TCRB sequences. The method was immunoSEQ multiplex PCR; TCRdb's version includes in-frame clones alone and lacks a portion of them. The data show roughly 450,000 clones, 9.5% to 12% seen once. The germline gives CDR1 SGHTA, CDR2 FQGNSA. The CDR3 totals 17 residues. Trimming at V came to 3 bases and at J to 3 bases, leaving 12 bases not matched to a gene. Sequencing was carried out using naive CD4+ T cells from blood. The chain has TRBV7-2 and TRBJ2-5, with TRBD1 matching over 8 bases. The receptor comes from a woman under 30 in good health. The CDR3: CASSLGGDRGAKETQYF. The CDR3 coding sequence is TGTGCCAGCAGCTTGGGAGGCGACAGGGGCGCCAAAGAGACCCAGTACTTC.